These 22 T cell receptor beta chains came from one sample sequenced in a study of T cells in women clearing cervical HPV infection. The protocol was immunoSEQ multiplex PCR, while the TCRdb copy is restricted to in-frame clones and leaves out a portion. The sample has 20,000 to 30,000 clones; the top ten hold 6.5% to 7%. The sample taken for sequencing was blood buffy coat. The source is a woman aged 18-70 years with a cervical HPV16 infection that either progressed to CIN3+ or cleared (not recorded which).

The covered CDR3 bases are TGTGCCAGCAGTTTATCATGGCGGTTCTCCTACGAG. Amino acid sequence: CASSLSWRFSYE. The complete CDR3 sequence is CASSLSWRFSYEQYF. This chain connects TRBV27 to TRBJ2-7; D is undetermined. The CDR3 end lies 3 residues beyond the end of the read and is filled in from the germline J gene. The ends were cut back, 0 bases at V and 0 bases at J, with 9 bases in the middle. This CDR3 has 15 amino acids. Per the germline V gene, CDR1 is MNHEY and CDR2 is SMNVEV (reference sequence).

In regard to this clone: The CDR3 goes on 3 residues after the read ends, and that part is filled in from the germline J gene. The V gene is TRBV29-1, the J gene TRBJ2-3, with TRBD1 matching 7 bases. From germline, CDR1 is SQVTM and CDR2 ANQGSEA. V lost 7 bases to trimming and J lost 1 base; unmatched junction nucleotides: 8. This CDR3 is built from 14 residues. The part of the CDR3 DNA that was read is TGCAGCGCCGTACAGGGGTTGGGCACAGATACG. Residues: CSAVQGLGTDT. The complete CDR3 reads CSAVQGLGTDTQYF.

A word on this clone: The read is 3 residues too short to cover the CDR3 end, so that end is filled in from the germline J gene. V and J are TRBV5-1 and TRBJ1-4, with a possible D match to TRBD1 (5 bases). V lost 5 bases and J lost 0, with 11 bases in between. Germline V gene sequence: CDR1 SGHRS, CDR2 YFSETQ. There are 15 residues in the CDR3. The sequenced part of the CDR3 DNA is TGCGCCAGCAGTTCGCAGGGTGCAACTAATGAAAAA. As protein: CASSSQGATNEK. The CDR3 reads in full as CASSSQGATNEKLFF.

Comment on this clone: The read stops 3 residues short of the end of the CDR3; the missing end is completed from the germline J gene. This chain joins TRBV4-2 and TRBJ2-1; 8 positions agree with TRBD2. From germline, CDR1 is LGHNA and CDR2 YNFKEQ. The CDR3 is 18 residues long. Unmatched junction bases numbered 8, after V lost 0 bases and J lost 1 base. The CDR3 bases that were read are TGTGCCAGCAGCCAAGAAGTTTGGGTAGCGGGGTCCTACAATGAG. Translation: CASSQEVWVAGSYNE. The full CDR3 protein is CASSQEVWVAGSYNEQFF.

As regards this clone: From the germline J gene comes the end of the CDR3, since the read stops 3 residues before it. Other DNA sequences in the same sample also yield this CDR3. The gene calls are TRBV29-1 and TRBJ1-2; D gene ambiguous. Germline V gene data show CDR1 as SQVTM and CDR2 as ANQGSEA. V was cut by 4 bases and J by 3 bases, with 6 bases left in between. The CDR3 runs to 11 residues. Incomplete CDR3 DNA: TGCAGCGTTGTAAGGGACTATGGC. Translating gives CSVVRDYG. The entire CDR3 is CSVVRDYGYTF.

Note on this clone: The CDR3 end falls 3 residues outside the read, so it is completed with the germline J gene. This sequence joins TRBV5-1 and TRBJ2-7, with D hard to call. This CDR3 is built from 14 residues. Between the trimmed V and J ends, which lost 4 bases and 4 bases, there was a span of 15 bases. Germline values: CDR1 SGHRS, CDR2 YFSETQ. CDR3 protein: CASSVDSGGYEQYF. Incomplete CDR3 DNA: TGCGCCAGCAGCGTTGACTCCGGCGGTTACGAG.

With regard to this clone: The read ends 3 residues before the CDR3 terminus; that terminus is restored from the germline J gene. V usage is TRBV11-2 and J usage is TRBJ1-1; perhaps TRBD1 as D (5 bases). With 2 bases removed from V and 4 bases from J, the gap between germline ends came to 11 bases. Germline CDR1 and CDR2: SGHAT and FQNNGV. The CDR3 totals 14 residues. The CDR3 spells CASSLSGGITEAFF. The CDR3 bases that were read are TGTGCCAGCAGCTTATCGGGGGGTATCACTGAA.

To note about this clone: The read terminates 3 residues before the CDR3 end, so the remaining end is supplied by the germline J gene. Other DNA variants within this sample encode the same CDR3. The rearrangement links TRBV7-9 to TRBJ2-7; D unclear. CDR1 and CDR2 (germline): SEHNR, FQNEAQ (reference sequence). The CDR3 extends over 13 amino acids. Trimming stripped 6 bases from V and 2 bases from J, with 11 bases between. CDR3 residues: CASSEDSTYEQYF. The covered CDR3 bases are TGTGCCAGCAGTGAGGATAGCACCTACGAG.

A note on this clone: The CDR3 is cut off 3 residues early in the read; its end comes from the germline J gene. The J gene is TRBJ2-3, the V gene TRBV30; D is ambiguous. Germline V lookup: CDR1 GTSNPN, CDR2 SVGIG (reference sequence). This CDR3 comprises 15 residues. The covered CDR3 bases are TGTGCCTGGAGTACCCGCCGGCCAGGCGAAGAGACG. This encodes CAWSTRRPGEET. The whole CDR3 is CAWSTRRPGEETQYF.

On this clone itself: The CDR3 end lies 3 residues beyond the end of the read and is filled in from the germline J gene. The genes are TRBV6-4 and TRBJ2-4, with D possibly TRBD1 on 5 matching bases. The V end was cut by 6 bases, the J end by 7 bases, with 10 bases between. The germline V gene encodes CDR1 MRHNA and CDR2 SNTAGT. The CDR3 is 12 residues long. CDR3 region: CASRGRVNIQYF. CDR3 bases read: TGTGCCAGCAGGGGGCGCGTGAACATT.

On this clone itself: The read comes to an end 3 residues before the CDR3 does, leaving the germline J gene to fill in the end. This sequence joins TRBV5-5 and TRBJ1-3; no reliable D call. Per germline, CDR1 SGHKS and CDR2 YYEKEE (reference sequence). The V gene lost 0 bases and the J gene lost 3 bases, with 10 bases spanning the gap. The CDR3 runs to 15 residues. CDR3 amino acids: CASSLDAGNGNTIYF. CDR3 DNA, as far as it was read: TGTGCCAGCAGCTTGGACGCGGGAAATGGAAACACC.

With respect to this clone: Coverage ceases 3 residues before the CDR3 finishes, and the germline J gene fills in the end. This chain links TRBV30 with TRBJ1-5; TRBD1 might be the D (5 bases). CDR3 length equals 13 residues. CDR1 and CDR2 (germline): GTSNPN, SVGIG (reference sequence). The V gene lost 1 base and the J gene lost 4 bases, with 8 bases spanning the gap. The CDR3 DNA, read in part, is TGTGCCTGGAGTGGAAAGGGGAATCAGCCC. Its translation: CAWSGKGNQP. The CDR3 in its entirety is CAWSGKGNQPQHF.

Of note for this clone: With the read ending 3 residues before the CDR3 end, the germline J gene is used to fill in that end. This chain connects TRBV7-2 to TRBJ1-2; D might be TRBD1 (5 bases). CDR1 and CDR2 from the germline V gene are SGHTA and FQGNSA. The CDR3 covers 14 residues. Incomplete CDR3 DNA: TGTGCCAGCAGCCCCGGGGGGTCGACCGGGGGC. Amino acid sequence: CASSPGGSTGG. The complete CDR3 protein is CASSPGGSTGGYTF.

With respect to this clone: With the read ending 3 residues before the CDR3 end, the germline J gene is used to fill in that end. This chain connects TRBV30 to TRBJ2-3; D not resolved. This CDR3 spans 14 amino acids. The germline CDR1 and CDR2 sequences are GTSNPN and SVGIG (reference sequence). The CDR3 spells CAWSEGLAQETQYF. Partial CDR3 DNA: TGTGCCTGGAGTGAGGGTTTGGCGCAAGAGACG.

CDR3 DNA, as far as it was read: TGTGCCAGCAACCTGGGGGGACAGATAAATGAAAAA. Amino acids: CASNLGGQINEK. The CDR3 as a whole reads CASNLGGQINEKLFF. The rearrangement uses TRBV19 and TRBJ1-4, with 7 bases that match TRBD1. The read is 3 residues too short to cover the CDR3 end, so that end is filled in from the germline J gene. CDR3 length: 15 amino acids. The V segment lost 9 bases and the J segment 5 bases; nucleotides outside the gene matches: 12. Looked up from germline, CDR1 is LNHDA and CDR2 is SQIVND (reference sequence).

With regard to this clone: The DNA ends 3 residues before the CDR3 does, and the rest of the CDR3 is filled in from the germline J gene. V and J are TRBV16 and TRBJ1-4; D is perhaps TRBD1 (6 bases). Trimming cost V 3 bases and J 8 bases, with 13 bases left between them. The germline V gene has CDR1 KGHSY and CDR2 FQNENV. The CDR3 has 14 residues. The CDR3 loop reads CASSQSGGREKLFF. Partial CDR3 DNA: TGTGCCAGCAGCCAGAGCGGGGGCAGGGAAAAA.

As for this clone: The read gets to within 3 residues of the CDR3 end, and the germline J gene fills in the rest. V usage is TRBV7-2 and J usage is TRBJ2-5, with 11 bases lining up with TRBD2. The V and J ends lost 5 bases and 3 bases, in that order; junction bases with no gene match: 2. Germline V gene lookup returns CDR1 SGHTA and CDR2 FQGNSA. The CDR3 covers 14 residues. The CDR3 sequence is CASSPGLAEETQYF. CDR3 DNA (partial): TGTGCCAGCAGCCCGGGACTAGCGGAAGAGACC.

Worth noting for this clone: The CDR3 end falls 3 residues outside the read, so it is completed with the germline J gene. V is TRBV2 and J is TRBJ2-7; D uncertain. Deletions cut 4 bases from V and 6 bases from J, with 13 bases between. This CDR3 spans 13 amino acids. Germline V gene sequence: CDR1 SNHLY, CDR2 FYNNEI. CDR3 DNA (partial): TGTGCCAGCAGTGGTTTAGTTACCGGCGAG. This sequence encodes CASSGLVTGE. The full CDR3 sequence reads CASSGLVTGEQYF.

On this clone itself: The CDR3 is cut off 3 residues early in the read; its end comes from the germline J gene. This chain connects TRBV7-9 to TRBJ1-2; 9 nucleotides match TRBD1. The germline V gene has CDR1 SEHNR and CDR2 FQNEAQ (reference sequence). The CDR3 has 15 residues. The part of the CDR3 DNA that was read is TGTGCCAGCAGCTTAAGGGGACAGGGTCACAATGAC. It is translated as CASSLRGQGHND. The whole CDR3 protein reads CASSLRGQGHNDYTF.

To note about this clone: The CDR3 is cut off 3 residues early in the read; its end comes from the germline J gene. The chain uses TRBV6-2 or TRBV6-3 and TRBJ2-3; D is possibly TRBD2 (6 bases). Trimming removed 3 bases from V and 6 bases from J, with 13 bases in between. The CDR3 spans 14 residues. CDR1 MNHEY and CDR2 SVGEGT come from the germline V gene. Incomplete CDR3 DNA: TGTGCCAGCAGTTATATGGGGGGTAGGGATACG. This translates into CASSYMGGRDT. The CDR3 as a whole reads CASSYMGGRDTQYF.

Concerning this clone itself: The read halts 3 residues ahead of the CDR3 end, with the missing end drawn from the germline J gene. V gene TRBV5-5 combines with J gene TRBJ2-2; possibly TRBD2 for D (7 bases). The CDR3 length is 15 residues. Germline V gives CDR1 SGHKS, CDR2 YYEKEE (reference sequence). The CDR3: CASSESPGGSEKLFF. Partial CDR3 DNA: TGTGCCAGCAGCGAAAGTCCGGGGGGCAGTGAAAAG.

Note on this clone: The CDR3 extends 3 residues past the end of the read, so its final part is completed from the germline J gene. The V and J genes are TRBV7-9 and TRBJ1-2, with D perhaps matching TRBD1 (6 bases). The CDR3 covers 14 residues. Germline V gene sequence: CDR1 SEHNR, CDR2 FQNEAQ (reference sequence). The part of the CDR3 DNA that was read is TGTGCCAGCAGCCTACAGGGTGGCGTGGGGGAC. It specifies CASSLQGGVGD. The CDR3, in full, reads CASSLQGGVGDYTF.